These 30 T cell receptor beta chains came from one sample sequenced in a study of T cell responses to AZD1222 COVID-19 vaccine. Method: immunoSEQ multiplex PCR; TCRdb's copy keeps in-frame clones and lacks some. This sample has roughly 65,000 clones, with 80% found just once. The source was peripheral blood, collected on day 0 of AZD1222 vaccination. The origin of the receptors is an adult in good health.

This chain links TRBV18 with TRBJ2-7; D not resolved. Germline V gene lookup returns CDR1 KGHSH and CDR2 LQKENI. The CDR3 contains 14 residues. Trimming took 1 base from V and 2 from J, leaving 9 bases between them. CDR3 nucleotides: TGTGCCAGCTCACCACGGTCAGCCCCCTACGAGCAGTACTTC. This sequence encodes CASSPRSAPYEQYF.

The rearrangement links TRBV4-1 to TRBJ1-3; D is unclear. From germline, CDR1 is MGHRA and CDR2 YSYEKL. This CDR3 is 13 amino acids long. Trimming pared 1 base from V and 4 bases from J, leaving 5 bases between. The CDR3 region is CASSQVWGNTIYF. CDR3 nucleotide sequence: TGCGCCAGCAGCCAAGTTTGGGGAAACACCATATATTTT.

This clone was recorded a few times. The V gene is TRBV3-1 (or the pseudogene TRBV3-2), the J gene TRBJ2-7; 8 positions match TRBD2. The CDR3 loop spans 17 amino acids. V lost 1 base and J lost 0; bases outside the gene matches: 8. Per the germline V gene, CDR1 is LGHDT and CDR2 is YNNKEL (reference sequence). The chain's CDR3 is CASSQVYSGASSYEQYF. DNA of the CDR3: TGTGCCAGCAGCCAAGTTTATAGCGGGGCGAGCTCCTACGAGCAGTACTTC.

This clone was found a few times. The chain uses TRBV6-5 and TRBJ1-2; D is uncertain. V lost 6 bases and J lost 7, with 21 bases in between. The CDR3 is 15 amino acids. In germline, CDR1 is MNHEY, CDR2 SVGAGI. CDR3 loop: CASSQSRAAAGGYTF. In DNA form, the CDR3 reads TGTGCCAGCAGCCAATCCCGGGCCGCGGCGGGTGGCTACACCTTC.

CDR3 bases: TGTGCCAGTAGCGGGGGTCCCCAAGAGACCCAGTACTTC. Translation gives CASSGGPQETQYF. J is TRBJ2-5 and V is TRBV24-1, with 9 bases fitting TRBD2. CDR1 KGHDR and CDR2 SFDVKD come from the germline V gene. This CDR3 spans 13 amino acids. After removal of 11 bases from V and 1 base from J, the junction contained 4 bases not matched to a gene.

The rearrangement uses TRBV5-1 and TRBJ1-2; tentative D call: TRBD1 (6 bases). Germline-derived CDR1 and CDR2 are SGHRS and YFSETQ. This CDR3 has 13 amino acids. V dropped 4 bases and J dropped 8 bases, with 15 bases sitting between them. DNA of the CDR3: TGCGCCAGCAGCCGAACAGGGACCAGGGGCTACACCTTC. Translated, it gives CASSRTGTRGYTF.

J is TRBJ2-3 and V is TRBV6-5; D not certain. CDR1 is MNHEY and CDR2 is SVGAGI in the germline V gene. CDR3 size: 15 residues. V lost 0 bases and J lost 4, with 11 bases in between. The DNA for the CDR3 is TGTGCCAGCAGTTACTCGATACGGGCCGCAGATACGCAGTATTTT. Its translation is CASSYSIRAADTQYF.

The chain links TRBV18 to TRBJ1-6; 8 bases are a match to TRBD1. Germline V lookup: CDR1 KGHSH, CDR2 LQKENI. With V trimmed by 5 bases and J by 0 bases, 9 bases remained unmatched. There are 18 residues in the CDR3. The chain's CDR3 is CASSITGGFSSYNSPLHF. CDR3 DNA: TGTGCCAGCTCAATCACAGGGGGATTTAGCTCCTATAATTCACCCCTCCACTTT.

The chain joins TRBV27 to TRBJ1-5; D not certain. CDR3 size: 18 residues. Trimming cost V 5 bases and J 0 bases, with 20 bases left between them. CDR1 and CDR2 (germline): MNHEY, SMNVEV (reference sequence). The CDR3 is CASSPLLRTRNSNQPQHF. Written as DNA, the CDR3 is TGTGCCAGCAGTCCTTTGTTGCGTACCAGGAATAGCAATCAGCCCCAGCATTTT.

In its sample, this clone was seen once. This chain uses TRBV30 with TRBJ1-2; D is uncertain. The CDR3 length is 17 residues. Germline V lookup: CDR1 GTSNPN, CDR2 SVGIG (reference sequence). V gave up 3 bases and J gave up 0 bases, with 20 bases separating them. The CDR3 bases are TGTGCCTGGAGCCCACCCCCAACTCAGGTAGCTAACTATGGCTACACCTTC. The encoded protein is CAWSPPPTQVANYGYTF.

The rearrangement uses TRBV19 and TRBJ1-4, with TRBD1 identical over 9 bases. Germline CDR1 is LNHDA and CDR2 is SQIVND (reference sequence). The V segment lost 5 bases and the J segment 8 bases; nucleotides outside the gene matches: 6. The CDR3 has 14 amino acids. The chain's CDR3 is CASSRDRDREKLFF. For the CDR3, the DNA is TGTGCCAGTAGTCGGGACAGGGATCGCGAAAAACTGTTTTTT.

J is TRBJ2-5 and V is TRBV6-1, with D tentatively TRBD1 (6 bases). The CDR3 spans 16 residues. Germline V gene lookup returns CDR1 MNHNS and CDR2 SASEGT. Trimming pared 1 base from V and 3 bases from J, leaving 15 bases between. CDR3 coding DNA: TGTGCCAGCAGTGAAGTTCTACAAGGGGGAGAAGAGACCCAGTACTTC. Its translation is CASSEVLQGGEETQYF.

CDR3 nucleotides: TGTGCCAGCAGCTCAAAGGGGACAACGAACACCGGGGAGCTGTTTTTT. This encodes CASSSKGTTNTGELFF. The V gene is TRBV7-2, the J gene TRBJ2-2; D is possibly TRBD1 (6 bases). The CDR3 has 16 amino acids. CDR1 and CDR2 from the germline V gene are SGHTA and FQGNSA. The V gene lost 4 bases and the J gene lost 0 bases, with 12 bases spanning the gap.

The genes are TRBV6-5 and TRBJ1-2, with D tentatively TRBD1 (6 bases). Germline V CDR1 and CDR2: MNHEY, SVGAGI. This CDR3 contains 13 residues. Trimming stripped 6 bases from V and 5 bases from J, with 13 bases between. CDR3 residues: CASRGGGNYGYTF. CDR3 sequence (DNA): TGTGCCAGCAGAGGGGGGGGCAATTATGGCTACACCTTC.

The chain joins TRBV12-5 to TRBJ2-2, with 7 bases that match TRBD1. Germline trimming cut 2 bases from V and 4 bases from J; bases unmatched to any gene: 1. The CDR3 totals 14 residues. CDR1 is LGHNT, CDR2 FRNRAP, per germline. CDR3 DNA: TGTGCTAGTGGTTTGTGGGACAGCACCGGGGAGCTGTTTTTT. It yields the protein CASGLWDSTGELFF.

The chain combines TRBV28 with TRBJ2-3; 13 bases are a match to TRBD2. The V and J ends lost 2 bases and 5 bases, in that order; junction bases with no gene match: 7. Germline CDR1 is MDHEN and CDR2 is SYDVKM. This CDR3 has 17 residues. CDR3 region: CASSLITSGGAKDTQYF. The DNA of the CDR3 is TGTGCCAGCAGTTTAATCACTAGCGGGGGGGCGAAAGATACGCAGTATTTT.

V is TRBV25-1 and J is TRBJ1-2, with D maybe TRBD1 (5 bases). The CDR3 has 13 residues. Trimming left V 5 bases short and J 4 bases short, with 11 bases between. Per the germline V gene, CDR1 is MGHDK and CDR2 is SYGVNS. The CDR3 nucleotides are TGTGCCAGCAGTCCCGGGGGGGGCTATGGCTACACCTTC. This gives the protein CASSPGGGYGYTF.

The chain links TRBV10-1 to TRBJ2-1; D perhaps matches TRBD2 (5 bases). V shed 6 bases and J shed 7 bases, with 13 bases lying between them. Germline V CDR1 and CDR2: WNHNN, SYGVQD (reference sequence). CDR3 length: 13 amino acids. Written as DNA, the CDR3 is TGCGCCAGCAGCTTATTTCGGGGTAATGAGCAGTTCTTC. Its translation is CASSLFRGNEQFF.

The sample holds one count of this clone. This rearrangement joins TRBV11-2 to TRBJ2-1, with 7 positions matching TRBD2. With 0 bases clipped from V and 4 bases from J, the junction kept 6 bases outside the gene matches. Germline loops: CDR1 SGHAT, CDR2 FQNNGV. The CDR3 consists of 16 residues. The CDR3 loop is CASSLDPVSGYNEQFF. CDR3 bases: TGTGCCAGCAGCTTAGATCCTGTTAGCGGGTACAATGAGCAGTTCTTC.

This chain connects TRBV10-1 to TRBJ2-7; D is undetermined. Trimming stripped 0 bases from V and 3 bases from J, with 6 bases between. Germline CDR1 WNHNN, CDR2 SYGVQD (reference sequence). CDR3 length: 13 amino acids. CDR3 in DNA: TGCGCCAGCAGTGAGTCGAATGTCTACGAGCAGTACTTC. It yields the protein CASSESNVYEQYF.

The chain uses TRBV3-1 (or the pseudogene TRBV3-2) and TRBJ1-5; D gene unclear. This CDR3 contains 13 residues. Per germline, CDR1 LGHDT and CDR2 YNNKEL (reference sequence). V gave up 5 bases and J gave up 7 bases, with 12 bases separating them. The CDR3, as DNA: TGTGCCAGCAGCTTTATGGTAGGACAGCCCCAGCATTTT. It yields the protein CASSFMVGQPQHF.

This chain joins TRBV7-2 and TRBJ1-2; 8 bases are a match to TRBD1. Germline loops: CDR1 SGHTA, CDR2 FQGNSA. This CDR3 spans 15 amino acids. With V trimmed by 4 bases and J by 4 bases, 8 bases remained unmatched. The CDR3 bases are TGTGCCAGCAGCTCGCGGGACAGGAGACGCTATGGCTACACCTTC. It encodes CASSSRDRRRYGYTF.

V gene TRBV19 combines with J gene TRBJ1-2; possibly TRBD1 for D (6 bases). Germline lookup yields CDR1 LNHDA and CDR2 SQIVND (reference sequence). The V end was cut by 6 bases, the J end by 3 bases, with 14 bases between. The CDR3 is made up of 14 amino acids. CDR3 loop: CASSPGGGYYGYTF. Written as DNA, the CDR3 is TGTGCCAGTAGCCCCGGAGGGGGGTACTATGGCTACACCTTC.

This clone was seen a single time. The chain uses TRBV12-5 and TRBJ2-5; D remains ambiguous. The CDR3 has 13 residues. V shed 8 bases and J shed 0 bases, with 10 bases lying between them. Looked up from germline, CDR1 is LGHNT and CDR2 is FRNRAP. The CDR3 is CASKIWNQETQYF. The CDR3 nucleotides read TGTGCTAGTAAAATCTGGAACCAAGAGACCCAGTACTTC.

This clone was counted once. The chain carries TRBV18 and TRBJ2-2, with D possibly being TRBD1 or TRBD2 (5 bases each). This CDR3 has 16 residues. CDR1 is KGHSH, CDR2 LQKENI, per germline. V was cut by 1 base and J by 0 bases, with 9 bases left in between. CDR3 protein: CASSPLGGSNTGELFF. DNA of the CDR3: TGTGCCAGCTCACCACTTGGGGGATCGAACACCGGGGAGCTGTTTTTT.

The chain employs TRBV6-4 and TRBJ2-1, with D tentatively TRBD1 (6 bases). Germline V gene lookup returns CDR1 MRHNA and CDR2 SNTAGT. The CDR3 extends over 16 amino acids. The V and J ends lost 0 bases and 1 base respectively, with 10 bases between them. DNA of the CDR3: TGTGCCAGCAGTGACTCGTTACAGGGTTCCTACAATGAGCAGTTCTTC. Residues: CASSDSLQGSYNEQFF.

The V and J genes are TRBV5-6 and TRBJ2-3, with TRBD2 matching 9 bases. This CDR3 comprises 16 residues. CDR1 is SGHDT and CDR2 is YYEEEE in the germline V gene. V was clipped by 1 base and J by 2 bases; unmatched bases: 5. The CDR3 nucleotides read TGTGCCAGCAGCTTGAGGGCTAGCGGGGTCACAGATACGCAGTATTTT. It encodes CASSLRASGVTDTQYF.

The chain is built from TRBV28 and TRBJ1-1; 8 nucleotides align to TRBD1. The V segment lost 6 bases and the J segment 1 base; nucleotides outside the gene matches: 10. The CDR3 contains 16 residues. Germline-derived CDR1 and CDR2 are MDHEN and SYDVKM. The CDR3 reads CASRHGQGRGNTEAFF. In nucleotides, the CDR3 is TGTGCCAGCAGACACGGACAGGGACGGGGGAACACTGAAGCTTTCTTT.

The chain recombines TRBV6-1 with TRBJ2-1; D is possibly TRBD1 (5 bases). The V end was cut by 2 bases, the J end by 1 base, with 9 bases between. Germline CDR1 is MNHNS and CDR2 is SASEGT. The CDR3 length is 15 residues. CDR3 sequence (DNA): TGTGCCAGCAGTGAATGGGCAGGGTCCTACAATGAGCAGTTCTTC. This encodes CASSEWAGSYNEQFF.

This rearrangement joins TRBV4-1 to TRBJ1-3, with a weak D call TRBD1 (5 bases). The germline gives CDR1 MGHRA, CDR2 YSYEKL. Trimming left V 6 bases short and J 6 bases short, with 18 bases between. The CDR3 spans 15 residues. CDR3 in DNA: TGCGCCAGCAGTCCCGTCAGACCTGGGGCAAACACCATATATTTT. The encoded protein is CASSPVRPGANTIYF.